This T cell receptor (beta chain) was obtained from a study of memory CD4+ T cells and cytomegalovirus serostatus. Study-level points and caveats: Suggested: most of the CMV-linked TCR signature lies in CD4+ memory cells.

Methods used by the authors: After removing out-of-frame reads, 2 million to 2.5 million distinct TCRbeta sequences remained. The data were produced by immunoSEQ multiplex PCR, yet TCRdb's version contains in-frame clones alone and is incomplete. V and J calls and clone size are copied from that table; D and trimming were computed from the DNA. The sample holds about 50,000 clones; 82% are singletons and the top ten take roughly 0.6%. The J segment lost 2 bases and the V segment lost 6 bases, leaving 6 bases of the junction unmatched. CDR1 is MNHNS and CDR2 is SASEGT in the germline V gene. This CDR3 is 14 amino acids long. As concerns this clone: Its antigen is not identified.

The sort gate was single viable CD3+CD4+CD8-CD45RO+ cells for memory CD4+ T cells. CMV serostatus came from serum IgG against pp150, pp28, p38, p52. This sequence originates from an adult in good health and CMV-seronegative. Input material: memory CD4+ T cells from blood. The rearrangement links TRBV6-1 to TRBJ1-2, with 7 nucleotides matching TRBD1. In nucleotides, the CDR3 is TGTGCCAGCAGCTTAGGACAGGCGAACTATGGCTACACCTTC. It is translated as CASSLGQANYGYTF.